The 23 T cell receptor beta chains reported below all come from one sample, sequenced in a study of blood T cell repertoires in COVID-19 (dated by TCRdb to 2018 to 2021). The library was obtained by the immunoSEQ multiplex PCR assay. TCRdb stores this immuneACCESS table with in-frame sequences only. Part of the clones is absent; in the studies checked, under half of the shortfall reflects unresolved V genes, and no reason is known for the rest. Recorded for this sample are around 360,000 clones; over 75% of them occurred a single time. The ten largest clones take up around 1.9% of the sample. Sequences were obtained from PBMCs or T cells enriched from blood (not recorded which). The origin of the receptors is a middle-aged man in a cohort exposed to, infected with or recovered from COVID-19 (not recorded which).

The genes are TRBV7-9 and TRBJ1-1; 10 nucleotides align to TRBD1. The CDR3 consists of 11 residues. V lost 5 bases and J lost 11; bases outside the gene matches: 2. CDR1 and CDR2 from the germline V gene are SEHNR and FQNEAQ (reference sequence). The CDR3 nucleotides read TGTGCCAGCAGCAGACAGGGGGCGGCTTTCTTT. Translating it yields CASSRQGAAFF.

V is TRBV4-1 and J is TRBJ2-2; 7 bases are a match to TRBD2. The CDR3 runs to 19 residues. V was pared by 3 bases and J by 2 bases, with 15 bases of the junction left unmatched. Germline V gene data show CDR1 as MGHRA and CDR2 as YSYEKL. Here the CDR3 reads CASSQGRQFSGPNTGELFF. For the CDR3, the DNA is TGCGCCAGCAGCCAGGGACGACAGTTTAGCGGGCCTAACACCGGGGAGCTGTTTTTT.

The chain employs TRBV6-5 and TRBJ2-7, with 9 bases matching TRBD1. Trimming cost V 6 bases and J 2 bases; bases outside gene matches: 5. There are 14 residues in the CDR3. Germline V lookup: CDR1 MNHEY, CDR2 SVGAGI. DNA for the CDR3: TGTGCCAGCAGACGGGGACAGGGCGCCTACGAGCAGTACTTC. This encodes CASRRGQGAYEQYF.

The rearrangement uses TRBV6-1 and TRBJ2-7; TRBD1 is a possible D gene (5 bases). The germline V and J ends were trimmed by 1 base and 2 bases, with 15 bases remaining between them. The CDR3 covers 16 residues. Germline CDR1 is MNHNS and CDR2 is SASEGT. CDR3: CASSEGWVGAAYEQYF. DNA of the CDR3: TGTGCCAGCAGTGAAGGGTGGGTAGGGGCGGCCTACGAGCAGTACTTC.

CDR3 protein: CASRRTGSNSGNTIYF. CDR3 in DNA: TGTGCCAGCAGGCGGACAGGGTCAAACTCTGGAAACACCATATATTTT. The rearrangement uses TRBV21-1 and TRBJ1-3; the tabulated D call, TRBD1, remains unverified against the DNA. TRBV21-1 is an annotated pseudogene. The CDR3 length is 16 residues.

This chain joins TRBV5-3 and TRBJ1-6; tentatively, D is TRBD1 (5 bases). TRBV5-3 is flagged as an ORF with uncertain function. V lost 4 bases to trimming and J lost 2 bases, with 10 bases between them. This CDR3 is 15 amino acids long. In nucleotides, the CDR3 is TGTGCCAGAAGCCGGTGGGGCCCCTATAATTCACCCCTCCACTTT. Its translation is CARSRWGPYNSPLHF.

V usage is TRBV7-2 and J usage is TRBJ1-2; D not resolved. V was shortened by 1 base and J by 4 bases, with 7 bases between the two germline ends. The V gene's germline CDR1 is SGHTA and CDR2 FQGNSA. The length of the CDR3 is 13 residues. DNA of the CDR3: TGTGCCAGCAGCTTAGGACTAATCTATGGCTACACCTTC. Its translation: CASSLGLIYGYTF.

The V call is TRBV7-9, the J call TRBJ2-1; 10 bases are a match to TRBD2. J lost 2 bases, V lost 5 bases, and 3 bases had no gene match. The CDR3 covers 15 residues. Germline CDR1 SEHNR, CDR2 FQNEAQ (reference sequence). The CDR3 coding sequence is TGTGCCAGCAGCCCTAGCGGGAGCGCCTACAATGAGCAGTTCTTC. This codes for CASSPSGSAYNEQFF.

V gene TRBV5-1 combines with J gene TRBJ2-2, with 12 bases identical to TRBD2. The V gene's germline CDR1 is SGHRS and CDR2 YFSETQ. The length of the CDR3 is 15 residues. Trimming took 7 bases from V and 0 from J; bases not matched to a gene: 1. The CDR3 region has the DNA TGCGCCAGCGGGACTAGCGGGCCGAACACCGGGGAGCTGTTTTTT. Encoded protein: CASGTSGPNTGELFF.

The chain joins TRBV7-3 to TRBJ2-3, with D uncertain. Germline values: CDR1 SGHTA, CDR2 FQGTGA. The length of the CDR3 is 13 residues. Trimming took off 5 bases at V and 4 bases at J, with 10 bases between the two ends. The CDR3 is CASSPIASDTQYF. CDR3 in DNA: TGTGCCAGCAGCCCCATAGCCTCAGATACGCAGTATTTT.

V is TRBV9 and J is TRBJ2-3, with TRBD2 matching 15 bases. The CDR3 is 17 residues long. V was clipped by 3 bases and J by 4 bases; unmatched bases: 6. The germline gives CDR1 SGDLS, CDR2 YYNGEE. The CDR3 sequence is CASSEGTSGRPADTQYF. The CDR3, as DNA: TGTGCCAGCAGCGAGGGGACTAGCGGGAGGCCGGCAGATACGCAGTATTTT.

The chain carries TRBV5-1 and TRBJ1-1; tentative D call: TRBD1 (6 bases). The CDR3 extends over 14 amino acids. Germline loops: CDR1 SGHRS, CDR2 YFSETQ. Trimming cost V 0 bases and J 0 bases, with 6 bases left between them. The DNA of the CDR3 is TGCGCCAGCAGCTTGGACAGGGTGAACACTGAAGCTTTCTTT. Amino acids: CASSLDRVNTEAFF. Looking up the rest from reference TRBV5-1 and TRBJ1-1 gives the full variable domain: KAGVTQTPRYLIKTRGQQVTLSCSPISGHRSVSWYQQTPGQGLQFLFEYFSETQRNKGNFPGRFSGRQFSNSRSEMNVSTLELGDSALYLCASSLDRVNTEAFFGQGTRLTVV.

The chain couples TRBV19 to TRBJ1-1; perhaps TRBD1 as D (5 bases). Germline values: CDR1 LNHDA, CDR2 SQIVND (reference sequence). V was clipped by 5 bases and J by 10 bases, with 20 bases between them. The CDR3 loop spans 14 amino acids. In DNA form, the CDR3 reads TGTGCCAGTAGTCCTTGGGCTCAGGGTAGCGGAGCTTTCTTT. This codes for CASSPWAQGSGAFF.

This CDR3 reads CASRRLADITDTQYF. DNA for the CDR3: TGTGCCAGCAGGAGACTAGCGGATATCACAGATACGCAGTATTTT. The V call is TRBV27, the J call TRBJ2-3, with 9 nucleotides matching TRBD2. This CDR3 spans 15 amino acids. Germline V CDR1 and CDR2: MNHEY, SMNVEV (reference sequence). After removal of 6 bases from V and 2 bases from J, the junction contained 6 bases not matched to a gene.

CDR3 in DNA: TGTGCCAGCAGCCGGGGGGGAGGTGAGCAGTTCTTC. It specifies CASSRGGGEQFF. This sequence joins TRBV5-6 and TRBJ2-1; 8 bases fit TRBD2. This CDR3 region has 12 residues. CDR1 SGHDT and CDR2 YYEEEE come from the germline V gene. Losses at the gene ends were 4 bases for V and 9 bases for J; bases not matched to a gene: 3.

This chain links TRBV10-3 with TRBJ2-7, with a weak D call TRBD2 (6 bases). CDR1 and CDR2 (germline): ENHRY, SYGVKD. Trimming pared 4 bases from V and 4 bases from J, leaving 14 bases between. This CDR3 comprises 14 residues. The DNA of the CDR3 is TGTGCCATCAGTGCGGCTGGCGGGGCTTACGAGCAGTACTTC. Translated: CAISAAGGAYEQYF.

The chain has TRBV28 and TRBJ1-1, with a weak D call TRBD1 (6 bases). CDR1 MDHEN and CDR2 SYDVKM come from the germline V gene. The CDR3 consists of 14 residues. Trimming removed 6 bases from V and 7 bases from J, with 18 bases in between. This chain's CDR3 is CASRWTAGRGEAFF. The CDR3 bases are TGTGCCAGCAGGTGGACAGCCGGCCGGGGTGAAGCTTTCTTT.

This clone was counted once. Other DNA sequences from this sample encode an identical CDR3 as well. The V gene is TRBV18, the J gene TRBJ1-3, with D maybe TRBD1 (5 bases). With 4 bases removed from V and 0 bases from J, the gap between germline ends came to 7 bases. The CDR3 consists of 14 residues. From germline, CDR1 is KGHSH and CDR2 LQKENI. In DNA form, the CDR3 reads TGTGCCAGCTCACGTGACAGCTCTGGAAACACCATATATTTT. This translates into CASSRDSSGNTIYF.

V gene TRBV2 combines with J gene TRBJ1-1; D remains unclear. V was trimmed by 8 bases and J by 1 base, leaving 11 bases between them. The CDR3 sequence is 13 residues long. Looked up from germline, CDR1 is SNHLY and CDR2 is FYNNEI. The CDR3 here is CASLYSGNTEAFF. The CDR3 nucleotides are TGTGCCAGCCTCTACTCAGGGAACACTGAAGCTTTCTTT.

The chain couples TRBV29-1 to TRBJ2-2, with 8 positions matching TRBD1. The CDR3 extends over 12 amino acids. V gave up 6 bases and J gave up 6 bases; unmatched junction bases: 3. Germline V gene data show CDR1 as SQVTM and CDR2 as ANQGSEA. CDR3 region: CSVVQGAGELFF. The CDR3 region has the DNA TGCAGCGTGGTACAGGGGGCCGGGGAGCTGTTTTTT.

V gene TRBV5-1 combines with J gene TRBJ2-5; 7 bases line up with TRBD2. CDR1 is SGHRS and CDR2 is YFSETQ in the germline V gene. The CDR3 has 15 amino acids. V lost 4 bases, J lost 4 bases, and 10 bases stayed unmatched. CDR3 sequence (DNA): TGCGCCAGCAGCCAGTGGGCGGGAGAGGGAGAGACCCAGTACTTC. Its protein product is CASSQWAGEGETQYF.

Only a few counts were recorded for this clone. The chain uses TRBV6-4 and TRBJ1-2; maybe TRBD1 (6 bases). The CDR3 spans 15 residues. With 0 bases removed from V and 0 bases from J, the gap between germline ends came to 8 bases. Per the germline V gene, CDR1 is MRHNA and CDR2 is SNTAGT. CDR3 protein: CASSDSGTTNYGYTF. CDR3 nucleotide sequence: TGTGCCAGCAGTGACTCGGGGACAACTAACTATGGCTACACCTTC.

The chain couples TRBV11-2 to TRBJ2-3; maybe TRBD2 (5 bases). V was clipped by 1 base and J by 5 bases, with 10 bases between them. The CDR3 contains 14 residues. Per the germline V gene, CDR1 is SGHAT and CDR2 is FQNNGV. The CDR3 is CASSLALAKDTQYF. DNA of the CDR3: TGTGCCAGCAGCTTAGCCCTAGCCAAAGATACGCAGTATTTT. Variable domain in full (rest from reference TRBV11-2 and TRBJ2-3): EAGVAQSPRYKIIEKRQSVAFWCNPISGHATLYWYQQILGQGPKLLIQFQNNGVVDDSQLPKDRFSAERLKGVDSTLKIQPAKLEDSAVYLCASSLALAKDTQYFGPGTRLTVL.